This T cell receptor beta chain came from a study of T cell responses to AZD1222 COVID-19 vaccine. Study-wide results and limits: Donors skewed white British and female; clonal diversity was possibly underestimated. Increased Spike-specific TCR breadth and depth were observed after two AZD1222 doses.

Clones were read by immunoSEQ multiplex PCR, and TCRdb kept only the in-frame ones, dropping some. The sample lists over 150,000 clones, 75% to 95% seen once, with 1.5% in the top ten. The V end was cut by 4 bases, the J end by 1 base, with 16 bases between. CDR1 SGHVS and CDR2 FQNEAQ come from the germline V gene. The CDR3 is 16 residues long. As for this clone: Its antigen is unidentified.

The source of this sequence is an adult in good health. The rearrangement joins TRBV7-8 to TRBJ1-2; no reliable D call. This material consisted of peripheral blood, taken on day 0 of AZD1222 vaccination. The CDR3 spells CASSSPTLGINYGYTF. The CDR3 region has the DNA TGTGCCAGCAGCTCTCCAACGTTAGGGATTAACTATGGCTACACCTTC.